These 13 T cell receptor beta chains originate from one sample sequenced in a study of immune characterization of retroperitoneal liposarcoma. TCRdb re-called the PCR reads through MiXCR, storing one row per CDR3 protein. The sample yields approximately 7,100 distinct CDR3 sequences, roughly 29% seen once. The sequencing input was tumor tissue. Receptors originate from a female donor with retroperitoneal liposarcoma.

This chain joins TRBV6-5 and TRBJ1-4; D is possibly TRBD1 (6 bases). The V and J ends lost 0 bases and 3 bases respectively, with 8 bases between them. The CDR3 sequence is 15 residues long. The germline CDR1 and CDR2 sequences are MNHEY and SVGAGI. CDR3: CASSYSQGANEKLFF. The CDR3 nucleotides are TGTGCCAGCAGTTACTCACAGGGTGCTAATGAAAAACTGTTTTTT.

This clonotype was counted many times. The chain recombines TRBV5-1 with TRBJ2-3; no definite D call. Per germline, CDR1 SGHRS and CDR2 YFSETQ. The ends were cut back, 1 base at V and 5 bases at J, with 5 bases in the middle. This CDR3 spans 12 amino acids. This CDR3 is CASSLRRDTQYF. CDR3 bases: TGCGCCAGCAGCTTGAGGCGAGATACGCAGTATTTT. The full variable domain, in which reference TRBV5-1 and TRBJ2-3 provide the parts outside the CDR3, is KAGVTQTPRYLIKTRGQQVTLSCSPISGHRSVSWYQQTPGQGLQFLFEYFSETQRNKGNFPGRFSGRQFSNSRSEMNVSTLELGDSALYLCASSLRRDTQYFGPGTRLTVL.

Ten or more counts support this clonotype. The chain combines TRBV5-4 with TRBJ2-1, with D unresolved. The CDR3 spans 16 residues. Germline values: CDR1 SGHNT, CDR2 YYREEE (reference sequence). V was clipped by 2 bases and J by 6 bases, with 18 bases between them. Here the CDR3 reads CASSLPTGIRGNEQFF. CDR3 sequence (DNA): TGTGCCAGCAGCTTACCCACCGGAATAAGAGGCAATGAGCAGTTCTTC.

This chain links TRBV12-3 or TRBV12-4 with TRBJ2-1; 7 positions match TRBD2. V was pared by 5 bases and J by 2 bases, with 6 bases of the junction left unmatched. CDR3 length: 15 residues. The CDR3: CASSGDYVPYNEQFF. The CDR3 DNA is TGTGCCAGCAGTGGGGACTACGTGCCCTACAATGAGCAGTTCTTC.

This clonotype is medium-sized. V gene TRBV5-1 combines with J gene TRBJ2-1, with 8 bases that match TRBD2. CDR1 and CDR2 (germline): SGHRS, YFSETQ. The length of the CDR3 is 16 residues. The V gene end was trimmed by 5 bases and the J gene end by 0 bases; junction bases not matched to a gene: 7. CDR3 sequence: CASSSGTLSSYNEQFF. CDR3 coding DNA: TGCGCCAGCAGTAGCGGGACCCTTAGCTCCTACAATGAGCAGTTCTTC. Supplemented by reference TRBV5-1 and TRBJ2-1, the full variable domain reads KAGVTQTPRYLIKTRGQQVTLSCSPISGHRSVSWYQQTPGQGLQFLFEYFSETQRNKGNFPGRFSGRQFSNSRSEMNVSTLELGDSALYLCASSSGTLSSYNEQFFGPGTRLTVL.

This rearrangement joins TRBV6-1 to TRBJ2-1; 13 bases are shared with TRBD2. The J call is uncertain, as TRBJ2-7 better fits the DNA end. This CDR3 spans 18 amino acids. Germline CDR1 is MNHNS and CDR2 is SASEGT. CDR3 protein: CASSPGTSGEGSYNEQYF. The CDR3 nucleotides are TGTGCCAGCAGTCCTGGGACTAGCGGGGAGGGAAGCTACAATGAGCAGTACTTC.

The chain is built from TRBV6-1 and TRBJ1-3; D remains ambiguous. With 7 bases removed from V and 7 bases from J, the gap between germline ends came to 11 bases. Looked up from germline, CDR1 is MNHNS and CDR2 is SASEGT. The CDR3 is 12 amino acids. In DNA, the CDR3 is TGTGCCAGCATGAACCATGCTAACACCATATATTTT. This codes for CASMNHANTIYF.

V usage is TRBV4-1 and J usage is TRBJ2-1, with 11 nucleotides matching TRBD2. This CDR3 comprises 17 residues. The V and J ends lost 0 bases and 13 bases, in that order; junction bases with no gene match: 14. From germline, CDR1 is MGHRA and CDR2 YSYEKL. The CDR3, as DNA: TGCGCCAGCAGCCAAGAAAGGCTAGCGGGGGGTCAGGAGACCCAGTTCTTC. It specifies CASSQERLAGGQETQFF.

About this clonotype itself: At one boundary the junction diverges from the germline segment, which might be a read error. The rearrangement uses TRBV7-7 and TRBJ2-5, with TRBD2 as a possible D gene (6 bases). Per the germline V gene, CDR1 is SSHAT and CDR2 is FNYEAQ (reference sequence). This CDR3 is 14 amino acids long. For the CDR3, the DNA is TGTGCTAGCAGCCCCGGGGGTAGGCAAGAGACCCAGTACTTC. This translates into CASSPGGRQETQYF. The variable domain in full, completed from reference TRBV7-7 and TRBJ2-5, reads GAGVSQSPRYKVTKRGQDVTLRCDPISSHATLYWYQQALGQGPEFLTYFNYEAQPDKSGLPSDRFSAERPEGSISTLTIQRTEQRDSAMYRCASSPGGRQETQYFGPGTRLLVL.

This clonotype was recorded many times. The chain joins TRBV5-5 to TRBJ2-1; 7 nucleotides line up with TRBD2. Germline CDR1 and CDR2: SGHKS and YYEKEE (reference sequence). The CDR3 spans 21 residues. The V and J ends lost 4 bases and 0 bases, in that order; junction bases with no gene match: 22. CDR3 nucleotides: TGTGCCAGCAGCCTCACGCACTCTTTCCAGATTAGCGGGTACTCCTACAATGAGCAGTTCTTC. Amino acid sequence: CASSLTHSFQISGYSYNEQFF.

This clonotype was counted between two and nine times. This sequence joins TRBV6-1 and TRBJ2-1, with 12 nucleotides matching TRBD2. The end of the DNA is better explained by TRBJ2-7, so the J call may be wrong. In germline, CDR1 is MNHNS, CDR2 SASEGT. The CDR3 is made up of 15 amino acids. CDR3 in DNA: TGTGCCAGCAGTGAGCTAGCGGGAGGGTTCTTCGAGCAGTACTTC. This codes for CASSELAGGFFEQYF.

CDR3 DNA: TGTGCCAGCAGTGTGCGCGGCAGCACAGATACGCAGTATTTT. It specifies CASSVRGSTDTQYF. The chain joins TRBV6-4 to TRBJ2-3; no clear D. From germline, CDR1 is MRHNA and CDR2 SNTAGT. The CDR3 totals 14 residues. Trimming left V 4 bases short and J 0 bases short, with 8 bases between.

This clonotype was seen many times. The rearrangement uses TRBV4-1 and TRBJ1-1; TRBD1 might be the D (6 bases). Germline CDR1 MGHRA, CDR2 YSYEKL. The V gene lost 2 bases and the J gene lost 13 bases, with 26 bases spanning the gap. The CDR3 loop spans 16 amino acids. The CDR3 DNA sequence: TGCGCCAGCAGCCAACCCACTCAAACAGGGCGAAAGAAGGTTTTCTTT. Translation gives CASSQPTQTGRKKVFF.